These 13 T cell receptor beta chains were all obtained from the same sample, sequenced in a study of T cell responses to AZD1222 COVID-19 vaccine. Some clones are missing from TCRdb's copy, which holds only in-frame ones; the method was immunoSEQ multiplex PCR. The sample holds 150,000 or so clones, approximately 94% seen once. The sequencing used peripheral blood, collected on day 0 of AZD1222 vaccination. These TCRs come from an adult in good health.

The chain links TRBV3-1 (or the pseudogene TRBV3-2) to TRBJ1-1; D is uncertain. Germline V gene lookup returns CDR1 LGHDT and CDR2 YNNKEL (reference sequence). V gave up 1 base and J gave up 7 bases, with 19 bases separating them. The CDR3 totals 16 residues. The CDR3 bases are TGTGCCAGCAGCCAAGCTTATCGGTCGGAACTCGTTGAAGCTTTCTTT. Residues: CASSQAYRSELVEAFF.

The DNA for the CDR3 is TGTGCCAGCACCCAGGGGTTTAGTGAGCAGTTCTTC. It encodes CASTQGFSEQFF. The V and J genes are TRBV12-3 or TRBV12-4 and TRBJ2-1; possible D gene TRBD1, 6 bases. V gave up 7 bases and J gave up 9 bases, with 13 bases separating them. The CDR3 spans 12 residues.

The gene calls are TRBV9 and TRBJ1-3; D not resolved. V was clipped by 4 bases and J by 0 bases, with 14 bases between them. The V gene's germline CDR1 is SGDLS and CDR2 YYNGEE. This CDR3 has 16 amino acids. CDR3: CASSPRWVNSGNTIYF. The CDR3 region has the DNA TGTGCCAGCAGCCCTAGATGGGTAAACTCTGGAAACACCATATATTTT.

This clone has more than one count but fewer than ten. The chain has TRBV30 and TRBJ1-2; no clear D. Germline V CDR1 and CDR2: GTSNPN, SVGIG (reference sequence). V was clipped by 1 base and J by 4 bases, with 19 bases between them. The CDR3 runs 16 residues. CDR3 residues: CAWSEGLSSPLYGYTF. As DNA, the CDR3 is TGTGCCTGGAGTGAGGGCTTATCCTCTCCCCTCTATGGCTACACCTTC.

The chain couples TRBV7-8 to TRBJ2-1; 9 bases are shared with TRBD1. The junction had 15 bases not matched to a gene; V was cut back by 5 bases and J by 1 base. The CDR3 runs to 19 residues. Per the germline V gene, CDR1 is SGHVS and CDR2 is FQNEAQ. The CDR3 bases are TGTGCCAGCAGCCTCCCCAGGGACAGGGCCTATACTTCCTACAATGAGCAGTTCTTC. Amino acids: CASSLPRDRAYTSYNEQFF.

The V call is TRBV6-4, the J call TRBJ2-1; 8 bases are shared with TRBD1. The V gene end was trimmed by 6 bases and the J gene end by 8 bases; junction bases not matched to a gene: 15. The CDR3 covers 16 residues. Per germline, CDR1 MRHNA and CDR2 SNTAGT. The CDR3 coding sequence is TGTGCCAGCAGCCCGGGACAGGTTACCGTATTTGATGAGCAGTTCTTC. It codes for CASSPGQVTVFDEQFF.

The genes are TRBV12-2 and TRBJ1-2. TRBV12-2 has pseudogene status. The CDR3 has 15 amino acids. The CDR3 loop reads CASRLAWGLGGGYTF. The CDR3 DNA reads TGTGCAAGTCGCTTAGCGTGGGGGTTGGGAGGTGGCTACACCTTC.

The CDR3 here is CAWSFNGPTGQPQHF. The CDR3 DNA reads as TGTGCCTGGAGCTTCAACGGACCTACAGGGCAGCCCCAGCATTTT. The rearrangement links TRBV30 to TRBJ1-5, with D perhaps matching TRBD1 (6 bases). The CDR3 sequence is 15 residues long. Deletions cut 3 bases from V and 7 bases from J, with 19 bases between. Looked up from germline, CDR1 is GTSNPN and CDR2 is SVGIG (reference sequence).

J is TRBJ2-3 and V is TRBV7-9, with D perhaps matching TRBD2 (5 bases). The CDR3 extends over 14 amino acids. The germline V and J ends were trimmed by 6 bases and 4 bases, with 14 bases remaining between them. Per germline, CDR1 SEHNR and CDR2 FQNEAQ (reference sequence). CDR3 protein: CASSLRTDSDTQYF. The CDR3 bases are TGTGCCAGCAGTCTAAGGACTGACTCAGATACGCAGTATTTT.

This clone appeared a single time. The chain has TRBV11-3 and TRBJ2-1; D is unclear. CDR3 length equals 13 residues. Trimming cost V 6 bases and J 4 bases, with 10 bases left between them. Germline CDR1 and CDR2: SGHNT and YENEEA. The CDR3 loop is CASSLDVYNEQFF. The CDR3 region has the DNA TGTGCCAGCAGTCTAGACGTTTACAATGAGCAGTTCTTC. The complete variable domain, with remaining parts taken from reference TRBV11-3 and TRBJ2-1, reads EAGVVQSPRYKIIEKKQPVAFWCNPISGHNTLYWYLQNLGQGPELLIRYENEEAVDDSQLPKDRFSAERLKGVDSTLKIQPAELGDSAVYLCASSLDVYNEQFFGPGTRLTVL.

V and J are TRBV6-1 and TRBJ1-1; D might be TRBD1 (5 bases). V was cut by 3 bases and J by 2 bases, with 10 bases left in between. The CDR3 has 14 residues. Per germline, CDR1 MNHNS and CDR2 SASEGT. Here the CDR3 DNA reads TGTGCCAGCAGTGAGGGGACTGGAAACACTGAAGCTTTCTTT. This gives the protein CASSEGTGNTEAFF.

The rearrangement links TRBV4-2 to TRBJ1-2; no definite D call. CDR1 is LGHNA, CDR2 YNFKEQ, per germline. Trimming removed 7 bases at V and 8 bases at J, with 23 bases between. This CDR3 contains 15 residues. For the CDR3, the DNA is TGTGCCAGCACCCTCAAGGACCGGGAGGGTCGAGGCTACACCTTC. Its translation: CASTLKDREGRGYTF.

The chain's CDR3 is CASSSTDPNYGYTF. CDR3 nucleotide sequence: TGCGCCAGCAGCTCGACGGATCCTAACTATGGCTACACCTTC. The chain couples TRBV5-1 to TRBJ1-2, with no clear D. The CDR3 contains 14 residues. CDR1 SGHRS and CDR2 YFSETQ come from the germline V gene. V was trimmed by 3 bases and J by 0 bases, leaving 9 bases between them. Complete variable domain (other parts from reference TRBV5-1 and TRBJ1-2): KAGVTQTPRYLIKTRGQQVTLSCSPISGHRSVSWYQQTPGQGLQFLFEYFSETQRNKGNFPGRFSGRQFSNSRSEMNVSTLELGDSALYLCASSSTDPNYGYTFGSGTRLTVV.